The rows below give T cell receptor beta chains drawn from one sample of a study of blood T cell repertoires in COVID-19. Sequenced by immunoSEQ multiplex PCR; TCRdb stores in-frame clones only, minus some. The data show about 320,000 clones, with 70% to 90% seen just once and 5.5% to 7% held by the top ten. Sequencing was carried out using PBMCs or T cells enriched from blood (not recorded which). The receptors were sampled from a woman in her 30s who had recovered from COVID-19. CDR3s include the opening cysteine and the closing phenylalanine or tryptophan. Fields, in order: V gene, D gene, CDR3 length, J gene, clone size, CDR3 protein, CDR3 DNA. A D gene is named only where the DNA matches it firmly. Clone size is not always given. Where it is, it says once, few, many or a class for expanded clones.

TRBV5-1	TRBD1	16	TRBJ1-5	NA	CASSLGQGAGNQPQHF	TGCGCCAGCAGCTTGGGACAGGGGGCCGGAAATCAGCCCCAGCATTTT
TRBV5-1	NA	14	TRBJ1-5	NA	CASSRGAGDQPQHF	TGCGCCAGCAGCCGGGGAGCGGGGGACCAGCCCCAGCATTTT
TRBV5-1	NA	15	TRBJ2-5	NA	CASSSRGAKWETQYF	TGCGCCAGCAGCTCCCGGGGGGCGAAGTGGGAGACCCAGTACTTC
TRBV6-4	NA	14	TRBJ1-1	NA	CASSDSSRGDYITF	TGTGCCAGCAGTGACTCGAGTCGGGGGGACTATATTACCTTT
TRBV27	NA	13	TRBJ1-1	few	CASSIRIGGQAFF	TGTGCCAGCAGTATAAGGATTGGGGGCCAAGCTTTCTTT
TRBV30	TRBD2	17	TRBJ2-3	NA	CACLPGLAGGRTDTQYF	TGTGCCTGCCTCCCGGGACTAGCGGGGGGTCGCACAGATACGCAGTATTTT
TRBV7-2	NA	14	TRBJ2-2	NA	CASSATRYTGELFF	TGTGCCAGCAGCGCAACTCGGTACACCGGGGAGCTGTTTTTT
TRBV2	TRBD1	12	TRBJ1-2	once	CASSRGTGGYTF	TGTGCCAGCAGTAGGGGGACAGGGGGCTACACCTTC
TRBV9	NA	15	TRBJ2-3	NA	CASSVGGRGPDTQYF	TGTGCCAGCAGCGTAGGGGGCAGGGGCCCCGATACGCAGTATTTT
TRBV6-1	NA	15	TRBJ1-6	NA	CASSEYAGRDSPLHF	TGTGCCAGCAGTGAATACGCAGGCAGGGATTCACCCCTCCACTTT
TRBV19	NA	13	TRBJ2-2	NA	CASTLGNTGELFF	TGTGCCAGTACCCTAGGGAACACCGGGGAGCTGTTTTTT
TRBV19	TRBD1	18	TRBJ1-2	few	CASSPPGTGAPINYGYTF	TGTGCCAGTAGTCCGCCCGGGACAGGGGCTCCAATTAACTATGGCTACACCTTC
TRBV7-9	TRBD1	14	TRBJ2-7	NA	CASSQGQGAREQYF	TGTGCCAGCAGCCAAGGACAGGGGGCGCGTGAGCAGTACTTC
TRBV30	NA	12	TRBJ2-1	NA	CAWSVADNEQFF	TGTGCCTGGAGTGTGGCGGACAATGAGCAGTTCTTC
TRBV6-2/TRBV6-3	NA	13	TRBJ1-5	NA	CASSRVINQPQHF	TGTGCCAGCAGTCGGGTCATCAATCAGCCCCAGCATTTT
TRBV7-2	NA	13	TRBJ1-3	NA	CASSPVGENTIYF	TGTGCCAGCAGCCCAGTGGGAGAAAACACCATATATTTT
TRBV6-5	NA	15	TRBJ1-5	NA	CASRLYPGPNQPQHF	TGTGCCAGCAGACTTTATCCAGGCCCAAATCAGCCCCAGCATTTT
TRBV23-1	NA	15	TRBJ2-7	NA	CASSRSLDRCHEQYF	TGCGCCAGCAGTCGATCCCTCGACAGGTGTCACGAGCAGTACTTC
TRBV5-6	NA	14	TRBJ2-1	NA	CASSASGTPKAQFF	TGTGCCAGCAGCGCTTCCGGGACACCAAAGGCGCAGTTCTTC
TRBV3-1/TRBV3-2	NA	14	TRBJ2-2	NA	CASSQASGTGELFF	TGTGCCAGCAGCCAAGCTAGTGGGACCGGGGAGCTGTTTTTT
TRBV29-1	NA	14	TRBJ1-4	NA	CSVAGPATNEKLFF	TGCAGCGTTGCAGGGCCCGCAACTAATGAAAAACTGTTTTTT
TRBV12-3/TRBV12-4	NA	12	TRBJ1-2	NA	CASSLSNYGYTF	TGTGCCAGCAGTTTGAGTAACTATGGCTACACCTTC
TRBV9	NA	17	TRBJ1-3	NA	CASSTQGGRLAGNTIYF	TGTGCCAGCAGCACCCAGGGAGGAAGGCTAGCTGGAAACACCATATATTTT
TRBV11-2	NA	12	TRBJ2-1	NA	CASSKGGNEQFF	TGTGCCAGCAGCAAAGGGGGCAATGAGCAGTTCTTC
TRBV19	NA	13	TRBJ1-1	once	CASSRQGIAEAFF	TGTGCCAGTAGTCGGCAGGGGATAGCTGAAGCTTTCTTT
TRBV18	NA	14	TRBJ2-7	NA	CASSPVSGNYEQYF	TGTGCCAGCTCACCTGTGTCCGGGAACTACGAGCAGTACTTC
TRBV30	TRBD1	14	TRBJ1-1	NA	CAWSATGGGTEAFF	TGTGCCTGGAGCGCCACAGGGGGGGGAACTGAAGCTTTCTTT
TRBV5-1	NA	13	TRBJ2-5	NA	CASGTLGPMAQYF	TGCGCCAGCGGTACCCTGGGGCCTATGGCCCAGTACTTC
TRBV7-9	NA	16	TRBJ2-7	NA	CASSPLGGSSSYEQYF	TGTGCCAGCAGCCCTCTTGGCGGATCAAGCTCCTACGAGCAGTACTTC
TRBV5-1	TRBD1	17	TRBJ1-2	NA	CASSPDGTGAFNYGYTF	TGCGCCAGCAGCCCAGATGGGACAGGGGCTTTCAACTATGGCTACACCTTC
TRBV5-5	TRBD2	15	TRBJ2-5	NA	CASSGRAGRGETQYF	TGTGCCAGCAGCGGGAGGGCAGGCCGGGGTGAGACCCAGTACTTC
TRBV30	NA	12	TRBJ1-1	NA	CAWSRRETEAFF	TGTGCCTGGAGTCGCAGGGAAACTGAAGCTTTCTTT
TRBV29-1	NA	15	TRBJ2-7	NA	CSVESWGTRTYEQYF	TGCAGCGTTGAGTCCTGGGGCACCCGAACCTACGAGCAGTACTTC
TRBV13	NA	17	TRBJ2-3	few	CASSSSRARPVTDTQYF	TGTGCCAGCAGCTCCTCACGAGCCAGGCCCGTCACAGATACGCAGTATTTT
TRBV27	NA	14	TRBJ1-1	NA	CASRGSGVNTEAFF	TGTGCCAGCAGGGGGTCAGGGGTGAACACTGAAGCTTTCTTT
TRBV5-5	NA	17	TRBJ1-6	NA	CASSLGQAALGNSPLHF	TGTGCCAGCAGCTTGGGACAGGCCGCTTTGGGGAATTCACCCCTCCACTTT
TRBV6-6	NA	14	TRBJ1-5	NA	CASSPGRGNQPQHF	TGTGCCAGCAGTCCGGGTCGGGGAAATCAGCCCCAGCATTTT
TRBV19	NA	13	TRBJ2-5	NA	CASSISVRETQYF	TGTGCCAGTAGTATTTCGGTCAGGGAGACCCAGTACTTC
TRBV5-1	NA	15	TRBJ2-5	NA	CASSRLGAPEETQYF	TGCGCCAGCAGCCGTCTAGGCGCACCCGAAGAGACCCAGTACTTC
TRBV2	TRBD2	14	TRBJ2-3	NA	CASSEGLATDTQYF	TGTGCCAGCAGTGAAGGACTAGCAACAGATACGCAGTATTTT
TRBV27	NA	14	TRBJ2-7	NA	CASSLLGEVYEQYF	TGTGCCAGCAGTTTGCTGGGAGAGGTCTACGAGCAGTACTTC
TRBV27	TRBD1	15	TRBJ2-7	NA	CASSLGGTGVHEQYF	TGTGCCAGCAGTTTGGGAGGGACAGGGGTCCACGAGCAGTACTTC
TRBV19	NA	15	TRBJ2-6	NA	CASSFGQRGANVLTF	TGTGCCAGTAGTTTCGGACAGCGCGGGGCCAACGTCCTGACTTTC
TRBV3-1/TRBV3-2	NA	14	TRBJ1-1	NA	CASSPLLRATEAFF	TGTGCCAGCAGCCCCCTACTCAGGGCCACTGAAGCTTTCTTT
TRBV30	NA	16	TRBJ1-1	NA	CAWNRNWAGRNTEAFF	TGTGCCTGGAACAGGAATTGGGCGGGGAGGAACACTGAAGCTTTCTTT
TRBV5-4	NA	15	TRBJ2-7	NA	CASAAFSQGAYEQYF	TGTGCCAGCGCCGCTTTTAGCCAAGGAGCCTACGAGCAGTACTTC
TRBV9	TRBD1	15	TRBJ1-1	few	CASSPTGGAPTEAFF	TGTGCCAGCAGCCCGACAGGGGGCGCGCCCACTGAAGCTTTCTTT
TRBV2	NA	12	TRBJ2-2	NA	CASSDDIGELFF	TGTGCCAGCAGTGATGACATCGGGGAGCTGTTTTTT
TRBV5-1	NA	15	TRBJ1-1	NA	CARTGWVGVGSEAFF	TGCGCCAGAACGGGTTGGGTGGGAGTGGGCTCTGAAGCTTTCTTT
TRBV5-6	NA	15	TRBJ2-4	once	CASRTRSLAKNIQYF	TGTGCCAGCAGAACGCGGTCGTTGGCCAAAAACATTCAGTACTTC
TRBV30	TRBD1	15	TRBJ2-1	NA	CAWSVRPRDSNEQFF	TGTGCCTGGAGTGTGAGACCCCGGGACAGCAATGAGCAGTTCTTC
TRBV5-1	TRBD2	15	TRBJ2-1	NA	CASSHSGGLSYEQFF	TGCGCCAGCAGCCACAGCGGGGGGCTTTCCTATGAGCAGTTCTTC
TRBV2	TRBD2	17	TRBJ2-2	NA	CASTRLAGGRLTGELFF	TGTGCCAGCACTAGACTAGCGGGGGGCCGGTTGACCGGGGAGCTGTTTTTT
TRBV7-8	TRBD1	16	TRBJ1-1	NA	CASSKKPDRESTEAFF	TGTGCCAGCAGTAAAAAACCGGACAGGGAGAGCACTGAAGCTTTCTTT
TRBV7-9	TRBD1	14	TRBJ2-7	NA	CASSFRTGGSEQYF	TGTGCCAGCAGCTTCCGGACAGGGGGATCTGAGCAGTACTTC
TRBV5-1	NA	14	TRBJ1-2	NA	CASRLTGWNYGYTF	TGCGCCAGCAGGCTTACAGGGTGGAACTATGGCTACACCTTC
TRBV7-9	NA	14	TRBJ1-2	few	CASSPDSRGGGYTF	TGTGCCAGCAGCCCCGACTCGCGCGGGGGTGGCTACACCTTC
TRBV4-3	NA	17	TRBJ2-3	NA	CASSQELYGGASDTQYF	TGCGCCAGCAGCCAAGAGCTGTATGGGGGGGCATCAGATACGCAGTATTTT
TRBV3-1/TRBV3-2	NA	13	TRBJ1-5	NA	CASSQDLNQPQHF	TGTGCCAGCAGCCAAGATTTAAATCAGCCCCAGCATTTT
TRBV6-5	NA	13	TRBJ2-2	NA	CASSRDYPGELFF	TGTGCCAGCAGTCGCGATTACCCCGGGGAGCTGTTTTTT